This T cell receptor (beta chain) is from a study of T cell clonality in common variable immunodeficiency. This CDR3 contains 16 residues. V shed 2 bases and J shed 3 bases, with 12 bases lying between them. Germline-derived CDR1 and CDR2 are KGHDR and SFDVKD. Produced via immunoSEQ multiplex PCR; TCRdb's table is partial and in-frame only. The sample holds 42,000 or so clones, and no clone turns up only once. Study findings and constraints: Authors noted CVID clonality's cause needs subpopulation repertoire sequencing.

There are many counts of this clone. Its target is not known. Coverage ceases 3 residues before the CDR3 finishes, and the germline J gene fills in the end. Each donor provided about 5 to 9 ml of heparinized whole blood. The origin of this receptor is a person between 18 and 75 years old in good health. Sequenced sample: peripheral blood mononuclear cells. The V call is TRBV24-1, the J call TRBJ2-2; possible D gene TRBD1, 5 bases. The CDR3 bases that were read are TGTGCCACCAGTGATTCCGTGGGGCGGCACACCGGGGAG. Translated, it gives CATSDSVGRHTGE. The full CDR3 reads CATSDSVGRHTGELFF.